A single sample is the source of the 10 T cell receptor beta chains below, sequenced in a study of response to subunit inactivated influenza vaccine. TCRdb re-analysed the RT-PCR reads in MiXCR, keeping a single row per CDR3 protein. The sample carries around 190,000 distinct CDR3 sequences, approximately 15% recorded once. The sequencing here drew on CD8+ T cells sorted from PBMCs, taken roughly 5 days after vaccination. The receptors were sampled from a man between 45 and 60 years old who received an inactivated influenza vaccine.

This clonotype has a count of ten or more. This rearrangement joins TRBV27 to TRBJ2-1; D could derive from TRBD1 or TRBD2 (5 bases each). The CDR3 runs to 15 residues. V lost 7 bases to trimming and J lost 1 base, with 14 bases between them. Germline-derived CDR1 and CDR2 are MNHEY and SMNVEV (reference sequence). In nucleotides, the CDR3 is TGTGCCAGCAAGATCGGGACGGTTTCCTACAATGAGCAGTTCTTC. This encodes CASKIGTVSYNEQFF.

This clonotype was detected a few times. J is TRBJ2-1 and V is TRBV4-3; D might be TRBD2 (5 bases). The germline gives CDR1 LGHNA, CDR2 YSLEER. The CDR3 totals 16 residues. V lost 1 base, J lost 5 bases, and 15 bases lay in between. The CDR3: CASSQALLNGNNEQFF. CDR3 coding DNA: TGCGCCAGCAGCCAAGCGCTTCTTAACGGGAACAATGAGCAGTTCTTC.

The DNA for the CDR3 is TGTGCCAGCAGCTTCGCGGGACGGCAGTACTTC. Its translation is CASSFAGRQYF. This chain uses TRBV11-2 with TRBJ2-5; tentatively, D is TRBD2 (6 bases). V shed 3 bases and J shed 11 bases, with 10 bases lying between them. This CDR3 contains 11 residues. Germline lookup yields CDR1 SGHAT and CDR2 FQNNGV. Combining the CDR3 with reference TRBV11-2 and TRBJ2-5 gives the whole variable domain EAGVAQSPRYKIIEKRQSVAFWCNPISGHATLYWYQQILGQGPKLLIQFQNNGVVDDSQLPKDRFSAERLKGVDSTLKIQPAKLEDSAVYLCASSFAGRQYFGPGTRLLVL.

This clonotype was seen repeatedly, ten times or more. This rearrangement joins TRBV28 to TRBJ2-1; D remains unclear. The CDR3 is 16 amino acids. Germline V lookup: CDR1 MDHEN, CDR2 SYDVKM. V lost 2 bases and J lost 0, with 11 bases in between. CDR3 amino acids: CASSLTYSRSYNEQFF. CDR3 nucleotides: TGTGCCAGCAGTTTAACGTACAGCCGCTCCTACAATGAGCAGTTCTTC.

The gene calls are TRBV7-9 and TRBJ2-6; D possibly corresponds to TRBD1 (5 bases). This CDR3 comprises 17 residues. Germline values: CDR1 SEHNR, CDR2 FQNEAQ (reference sequence). V lost 7 bases to trimming and J lost 4 bases, with 20 bases between them. The CDR3 DNA reads as TGTGCCAGCAACCCGAATATAGGGGCAGGAGGGGCCAACGTCCTGACTTTC. This gives the protein CASNPNIGAGGANVLTF.

The rearrangement uses TRBV25-1 and TRBJ2-7; D remains unclear. V lost 1 base to trimming and J lost 5 bases, with 6 bases between them. The germline CDR1 and CDR2 sequences are MGHDK and SYGVNS. This CDR3 is 12 amino acids long. This CDR3 reads CASSESKHEQYF. The DNA for the CDR3 is TGTGCCAGCAGTGAATCCAAGCACGAGCAGTACTTC.

The chain is built from TRBV10-2 and TRBJ2-1, with D perhaps TRBD2 (5 bases). Trimming took 2 bases from V and 3 from J, leaving 8 bases between them. This CDR3 is 14 amino acids long. Germline CDR1 WSHSY, CDR2 SAAADI. The CDR3 sequence: CASSERGYYNEQFF. The CDR3 DNA is TGCGCCAGCAGTGAGCGGGGATACTACAATGAGCAGTTCTTC.

V and J are TRBV4-1 and TRBJ2-7, with 9 positions matching TRBD2. The CDR3 has 14 amino acids. Germline assignment: CDR1 MGHRA and CDR2 YSYEKL. Unmatched junction bases numbered 6, after V lost 4 bases and J lost 5 bases. CDR3 nucleotides: TGCGCCAGCAGCCCCGGGACTAGCAAGCACGAGCAGTACTTC. Residues: CASSPGTSKHEQYF.

This clonotype appeared once. V gene TRBV12-3 or TRBV12-4 combines with J gene TRBJ2-1, with TRBD2 identical over 8 bases. The CDR3 consists of 12 residues. V lost 6 bases, J lost 8 bases, and 3 bases stayed unmatched. CDR3 amino acids: CASSLTSDEQFF. In nucleotides, the CDR3 is TGTGCCAGCAGCCTGACTAGCGATGAGCAGTTCTTC.

In this sample, this clonotype turned up a few times. This chain connects TRBV7-9 to TRBJ2-1; D remains ambiguous. The CDR3 consists of 13 residues. V shed 5 bases and J shed 10 bases, with 15 bases lying between them. Germline V gene sequence: CDR1 SEHNR, CDR2 FQNEAQ (reference sequence). For the CDR3, the DNA is TGTGCCAGCAGCAACTGGACGGCCCCCGAGCAGTTCTTC. Its translation is CASSNWTAPEQFF.